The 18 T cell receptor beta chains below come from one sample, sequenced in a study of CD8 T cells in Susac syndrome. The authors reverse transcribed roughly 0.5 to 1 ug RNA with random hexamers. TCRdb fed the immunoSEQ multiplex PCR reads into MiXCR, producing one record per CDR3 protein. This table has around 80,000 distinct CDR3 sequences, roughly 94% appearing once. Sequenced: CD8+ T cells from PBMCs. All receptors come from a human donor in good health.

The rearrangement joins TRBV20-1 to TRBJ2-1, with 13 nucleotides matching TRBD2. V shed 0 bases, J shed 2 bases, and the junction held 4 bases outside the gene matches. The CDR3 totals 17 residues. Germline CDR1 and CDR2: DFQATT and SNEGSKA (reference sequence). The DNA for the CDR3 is TGCAGTGCTAGAGATCGACTAGCGGGAGGAACCTACAATGAGCAGTTCTTC. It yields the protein CSARDRLAGGTYNEQFF.

CDR3 DNA: TGTGCCAGCAGTGCGGGGCCTTACAATGAGCAGTTCTTC. Residues: CASSAGPYNEQFF. The J gene is TRBJ2-1, the V gene TRBV7-9, with D possibly being TRBD2 (6 bases). The CDR3 runs to 13 residues. Germline CDR1 reads SEHNR; CDR2 reads FQNEAQ (reference sequence). Trimming removed 6 bases from V and 4 bases from J, with 10 bases in between.

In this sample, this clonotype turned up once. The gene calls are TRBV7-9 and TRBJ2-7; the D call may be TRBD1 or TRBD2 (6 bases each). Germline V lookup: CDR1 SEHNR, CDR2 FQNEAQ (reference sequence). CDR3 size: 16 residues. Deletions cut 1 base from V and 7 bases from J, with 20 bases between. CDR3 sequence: CASSLVGGRGSEEQYF. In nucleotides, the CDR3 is TGTGCCAGCAGCTTAGTGGGGGGCCGAGGGTCTGAAGAGCAGTACTTC.

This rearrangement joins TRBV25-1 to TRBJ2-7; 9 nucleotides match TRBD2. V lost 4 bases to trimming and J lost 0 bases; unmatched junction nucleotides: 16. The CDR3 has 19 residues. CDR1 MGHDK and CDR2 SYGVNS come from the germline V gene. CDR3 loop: CASSASIGRSGGLSYEQYF. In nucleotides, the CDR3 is TGTGCCAGCAGTGCATCGATCGGCAGGAGCGGGGGGCTCTCCTACGAGCAGTACTTC.

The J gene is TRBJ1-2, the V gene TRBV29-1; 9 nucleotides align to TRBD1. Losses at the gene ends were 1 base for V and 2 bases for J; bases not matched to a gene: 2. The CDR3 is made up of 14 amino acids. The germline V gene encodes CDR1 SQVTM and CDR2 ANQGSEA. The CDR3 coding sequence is TGCAGCGTTGAAGGGGACAGGGAGAACTATGGCTACACCTTC. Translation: CSVEGDRENYGYTF.

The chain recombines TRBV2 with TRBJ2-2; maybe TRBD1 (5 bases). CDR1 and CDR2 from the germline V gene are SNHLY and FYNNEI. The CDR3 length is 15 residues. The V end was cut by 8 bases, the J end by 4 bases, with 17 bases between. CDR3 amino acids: CASYGPEQATGELFF. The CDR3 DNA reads TGTGCCAGCTACGGACCCGAACAGGCCACCGGGGAGCTGTTTTTT.

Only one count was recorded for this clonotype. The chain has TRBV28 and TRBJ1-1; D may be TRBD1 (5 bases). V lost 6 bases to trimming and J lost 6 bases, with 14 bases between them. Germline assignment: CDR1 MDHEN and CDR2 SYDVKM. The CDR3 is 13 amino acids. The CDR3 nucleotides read TGTGCCAGCAGCTCATTTGGGACGGCTGAAGCTTTCTTT. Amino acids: CASSSFGTAEAFF.

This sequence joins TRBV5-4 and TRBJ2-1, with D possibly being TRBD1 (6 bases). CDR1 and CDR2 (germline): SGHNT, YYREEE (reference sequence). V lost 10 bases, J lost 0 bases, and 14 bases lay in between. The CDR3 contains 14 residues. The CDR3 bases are TGTGCCGGAAGAGGGGGAAGCTCCTACAATGAGCAGTTCTTC. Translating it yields CAGRGGSSYNEQFF.

The CDR3 sequence is CASSLGASNQPQHF. The DNA for the CDR3 is TGTGCCAGCAGTTTAGGAGCTAGCAATCAGCCCCAGCATTTT. This chain connects TRBV12-3 or TRBV12-4 to TRBJ1-5, with unresolved D. The V and J ends lost 1 base and 0 bases respectively, with 4 bases between them. The CDR3 covers 14 residues.

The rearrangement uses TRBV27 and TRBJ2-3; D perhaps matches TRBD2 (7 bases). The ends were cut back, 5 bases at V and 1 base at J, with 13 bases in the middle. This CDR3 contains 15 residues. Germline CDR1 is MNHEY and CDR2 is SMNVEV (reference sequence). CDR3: CASSPPGGRTDTQYF. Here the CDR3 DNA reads TGTGCCAGCAGTCCGCCGGGGGGCCGCACAGATACGCAGTATTTT.

The CDR3 protein is CASSFGGDREQFF. The CDR3 DNA reads as TGTGCCAGCAGTTTTGGGGGGGACCGGGAGCAGTTCTTC. The chain couples TRBV27 to TRBJ2-1; 7 bases line up with TRBD2. Germline values: CDR1 MNHEY, CDR2 SMNVEV (reference sequence). Losses at the gene ends were 3 bases for V and 10 bases for J; bases not matched to a gene: 6. The CDR3 has 13 residues.

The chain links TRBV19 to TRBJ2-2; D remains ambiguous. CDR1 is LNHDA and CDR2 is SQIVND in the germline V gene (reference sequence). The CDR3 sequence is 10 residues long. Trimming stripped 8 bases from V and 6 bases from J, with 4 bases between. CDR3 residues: CASWSGELFF. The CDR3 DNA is TGTGCCAGTTGGTCCGGGGAGCTGTTTTTT. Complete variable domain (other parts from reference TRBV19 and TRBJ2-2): DGGITQSPKYLFRKEGQNVTLSCEQNLNHDAMYWYRQDPGQGLRLIYYSQIVNDFQKGDIAEGYSVSREKKESFPLTVTSAQKNPTAFYLCASWSGELFFGEGSRLTVL.

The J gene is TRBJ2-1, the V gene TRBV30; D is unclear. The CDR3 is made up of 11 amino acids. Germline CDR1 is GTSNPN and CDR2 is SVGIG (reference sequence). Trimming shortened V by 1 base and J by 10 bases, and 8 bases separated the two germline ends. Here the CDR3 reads CAWSGDWEQFF. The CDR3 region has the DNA TGTGCCTGGAGTGGAGACTGGGAGCAGTTCTTC.

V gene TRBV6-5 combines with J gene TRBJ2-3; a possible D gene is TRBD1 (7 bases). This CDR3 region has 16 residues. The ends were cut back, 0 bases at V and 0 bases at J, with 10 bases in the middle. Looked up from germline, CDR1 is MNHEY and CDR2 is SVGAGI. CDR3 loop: CASSYSEGASTDTQYF. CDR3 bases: TGTGCCAGCAGTTACTCGGAGGGGGCAAGCACAGATACGCAGTATTTT.

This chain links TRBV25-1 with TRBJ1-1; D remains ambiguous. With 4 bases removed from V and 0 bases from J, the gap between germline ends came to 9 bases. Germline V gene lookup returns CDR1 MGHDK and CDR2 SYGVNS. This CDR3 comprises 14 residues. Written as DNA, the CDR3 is TGTGCCAGCAGTGTCGGACGGATGAACACTGAAGCTTTCTTT. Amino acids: CASSVGRMNTEAFF.

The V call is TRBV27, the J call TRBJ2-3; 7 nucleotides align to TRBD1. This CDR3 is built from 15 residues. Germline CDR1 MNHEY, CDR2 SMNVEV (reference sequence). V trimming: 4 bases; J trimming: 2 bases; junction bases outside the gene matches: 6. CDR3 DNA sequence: TGTGCCAGCAGTTATCAGGGGGTATTCACAGATACGCAGTATTTT. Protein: CASSYQGVFTDTQYF.

Here the CDR3 reads CASSYSSGLAGTGELFF. Here the CDR3 DNA reads TGTGCCAGCAGTTACTCCAGCGGACTAGCGGGAACCGGGGAGCTGTTTTTT. The chain has TRBV6-5 and TRBJ2-2; TRBD2 matches 12 bases. The germline V gene encodes CDR1 MNHEY and CDR2 SVGAGI. Trimming cost V 0 bases and J 5 bases; bases outside gene matches: 4. The CDR3 consists of 17 residues.

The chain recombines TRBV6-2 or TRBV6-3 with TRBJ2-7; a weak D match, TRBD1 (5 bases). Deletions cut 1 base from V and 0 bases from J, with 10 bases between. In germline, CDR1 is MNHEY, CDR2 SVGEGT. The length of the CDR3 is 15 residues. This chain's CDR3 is CASSYYDRSSYEQYF. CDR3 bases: TGTGCCAGCAGTTACTACGACAGAAGCTCCTACGAGCAGTACTTC.